Given below is one TCR beta chain in context. The data were obtained in a study of blood T cell repertoires in COVID-19. Study summary: Sites across the United States, Italy and Spain contributed samples from acute and convalescent COVID-19. T cells, B-cell-depleted T cells, or PBMCs supplied cDNA or gDNA.

Trimming pared 3 bases from V and 7 bases from J, leaving 18 bases between. The CDR3 covers 15 residues. CDR1 and CDR2 from the germline V gene are SGHTA and FQGNSA. In the authors' workflow: Reference gene primers were amplified, and this amplification served to estimate nucleated cell counts. Here immunoSEQ multiplex PCR was the method, and the copy in TCRdb shows in-frame clones only, minus some. The D gene and trimming were derived from the DNA, and the V and J assignments and clone size from that table. The sample consists of over 200,000 clones, roughly 80% of them appearing once. V and J are TRBV7-2 and TRBJ1-1; D ambiguous. Source material: peripheral blood. This receptor was obtained from a woman between 40 and 50 years old with active or convalescent COVID-19. The CDR3 is CASSFRPSYEGEAFF. In DNA form, the CDR3 reads TGTGCCAGCAGCTTCCGGCCCAGTTATGAGGGTGAAGCTTTCTTT. The full variable domain, rest sourced from reference TRBV7-2 and TRBJ1-1, is GAGVSQSPSNKVTEKGKDVELRCDPISGHTALYWYRQSLGQGLEFLIYFQGNSAPDKSGLPSDRFSAERTGGSVSTLTIQRTQQEDSAVYLCASSFRPSYEGEAFFGQGTRLTVV.